This TCR beta chain was found in a study of PD-1 blockade in classical Hodgkin lymphoma. Study-wide context: Once every 2 weeks, patients received intravenous nivolumab at 3 mg/kg.

Deletions cut 3 bases from V and 6 bases from J, with 12 bases between. This CDR3 is built from 14 residues. CDR1 MDHEN and CDR2 SYDVKM come from the germline V gene. Study-wide findings and caveats: What caused the repertoire differences, perhaps disease activity or prior therapy, remains undefined. It was reported that newly diagnosed patients had less baseline TCR diversity than healthy donors. Exclusion was applied to patients who started nivolumab under 1 year after ASCT.

Every patient relapsed after autologous stem cell transplantation, and brentuximab vedotin exposure varied. Measured with immunoSEQ multiplex PCR; TCRdb has only the in-frame clones, and not every one. The table has tens of thousands of clones, 70% seen once. There are a few counts of this clone. Its specificity is unknown. The sequence derives from a human donor with classical Hodgkin lymphoma. V gene TRBV28 combines with J gene TRBJ1-5, with D tentatively TRBD1 (5 bases). This sample comprised peripheral blood mononuclear cells (PBMCs), obtained before the second cycle of nivolumab. CDR3 in DNA: TGTGCCAGCAGTTTTGGGGACGGCAGTCAGCCCCAGCATTTT. Translation gives CASSFGDGSQPQHF.